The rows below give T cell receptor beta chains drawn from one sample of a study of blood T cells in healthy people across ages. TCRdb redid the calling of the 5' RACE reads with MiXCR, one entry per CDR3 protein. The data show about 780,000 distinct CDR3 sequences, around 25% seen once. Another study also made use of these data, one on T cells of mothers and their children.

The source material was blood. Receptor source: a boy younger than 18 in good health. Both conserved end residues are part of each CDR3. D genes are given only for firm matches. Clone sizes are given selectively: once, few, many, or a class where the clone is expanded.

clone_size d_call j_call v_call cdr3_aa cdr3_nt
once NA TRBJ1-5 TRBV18 CASSPRRAGDNQPQHF TGTGCCAGCTCACCACGCCGGGCTGGGGATAATCAGCCCCAGCATTTT
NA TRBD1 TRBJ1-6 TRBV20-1 CSARDQGAGSSPLHF TGCAGTGCTAGAGATCAGGGGGCAGGGAGTTCACCCCTCCACTTT
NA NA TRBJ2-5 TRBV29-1 CSVDFRQGETQYF TGCAGCGTTGACTTCAGACAAGGGGAGACCCAGTACTTC
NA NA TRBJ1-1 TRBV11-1 CASSFGSDPEAFF TGTGCCAGCAGCTTCGGGTCTGACCCTGAAGCTTTCTTT
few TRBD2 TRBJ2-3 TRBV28 CASSKLAGEGTDTQYF TGTGCCAGCAGTAAACTAGCGGGCGAGGGGACAGATACGCAGTATTTT
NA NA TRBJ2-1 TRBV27 CASSWVQGTYNEQFF TGTGCCAGCAGCTGGGTCCAAGGGACCTACAATGAGCAGTTCTTC
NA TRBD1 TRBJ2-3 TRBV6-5 CASSYLQGSSTDTQYF TGTGCCAGCAGTTACCTACAGGGGAGCAGCACAGATACGCAGTATTTT
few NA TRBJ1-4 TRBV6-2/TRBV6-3 CASSYAGSEKLFF TGTGCCAGCAGTTACGCCGGATCTGAAAAACTGTTTTTT
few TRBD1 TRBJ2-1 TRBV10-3 CAMGTPGQPYNEQFF TGTGCCATGGGAACCCCGGGACAGCCTTACAATGAGCAGTTCTTC
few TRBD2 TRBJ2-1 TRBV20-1 CSAPSGGQYNEQFF TGCAGTGCTCCTAGCGGGGGGCAGTACAATGAGCAGTTCTTC
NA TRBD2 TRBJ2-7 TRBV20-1 CSAWTSGTYEQYF TGCAGTGCTTGGACTAGCGGAACCTACGAGCAGTACTTC
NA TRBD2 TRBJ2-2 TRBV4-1 CASSQVVAGVLIPGELFF TGCGCCAGCAGCCAAGTTGTAGCGGGGGTCTTAATTCCCGGGGAGCTGTTTTTT
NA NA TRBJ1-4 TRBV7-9 CASSLVGRGAYEKLFF TGTGCCAGCAGCTTAGTAGGAAGAGGAGCCTATGAAAAACTGTTTTTT
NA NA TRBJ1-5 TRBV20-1 CSALGQNQPQHF TGCAGTGCTCTCGGACAGAATCAGCCCCAGCATTTT
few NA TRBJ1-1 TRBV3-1 CASSARVLRDTEAFF TGTGCCAGCAGCGCTCGGGTCTTGCGGGACACTGAAGCTTTCTTT
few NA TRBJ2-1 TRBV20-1 CSAPRDTFYNEQFF TGCAGTGCTCCCCGGGACACCTTCTACAATGAGCAGTTCTTC
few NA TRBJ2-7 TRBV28 CASSYLSEQYF TGTGCCAGCAGCTACCTCTCCGAGCAGTACTTC
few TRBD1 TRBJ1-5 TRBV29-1 CSVVTGAASQPQHF TGCAGCGTTGTAACAGGGGCTGCGAGTCAGCCCCAGCATTTT
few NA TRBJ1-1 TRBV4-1 CASSQDRDFLGSEAFF TGCGCCAGCAGCCAAGATAGAGACTTTCTAGGCTCTGAAGCTTTCTTT
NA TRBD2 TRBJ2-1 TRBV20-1 CSAPGLAGGAHNEQFF TGCAGTGCCCCGGGACTAGCGGGGGGGGCCCACAATGAGCAGTTCTTC
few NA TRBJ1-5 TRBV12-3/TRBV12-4 CASSLVSFRANQPQHF TGTGCCAGCAGTTTAGTGAGTTTCAGGGCAAATCAGCCCCAGCATTTT
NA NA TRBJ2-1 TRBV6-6 CASSEWGGYEQFF TGTGCCAGCAGTGAGTGGGGGGGCTATGAGCAGTTCTTC
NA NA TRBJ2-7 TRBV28 CASTLGVSTYEQYF TGTGCCAGCACCTTGGGTGTTTCTACCTACGAGCAGTACTTC
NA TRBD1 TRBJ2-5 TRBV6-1 CASSRRDRPSQTQYF TGTGCCAGCAGTCGAAGGGACAGGCCATCGCAGACCCAGTACTTC
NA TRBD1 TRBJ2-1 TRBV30 CAWTRDRVNEQFF TGTGCCTGGACCCGGGACAGGGTCAATGAGCAGTTCTTC
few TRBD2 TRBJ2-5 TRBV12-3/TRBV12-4 CASSLLAGEGTQYF TGTGCCAGCAGCCTACTAGCGGGGGAGGGGACCCAGTACTTC
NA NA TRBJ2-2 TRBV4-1 CASSLSFRGGELFF TGCGCCAGCAGCCTCTCTTTTCGAGGCGGGGAGCTGTTTTTT
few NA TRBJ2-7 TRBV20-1 CSARATGGAYYEQYF TGCAGTGCTAGAGCCACGGGCGGGGCGTACTACGAGCAGTACTTC
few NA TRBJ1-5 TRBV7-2 CASSVSSGLLQPQHF TGTGCCAGCAGTGTGTCGTCGGGGTTGTTGCAGCCCCAGCATTTT